The 22 T cell receptor beta chains in this list originate from one sample, sequenced in a study of T cell repertoires in cytomegalovirus infection. MiXCR was run by TCRdb on the reads, yielding one entry per CDR3 protein. The sample includes approximately 550,000 distinct CDR3 sequences, more than 15% of them seen just once. The source material was CD8+ T cells from PBMCs. These receptors originate from a human donor in good health (CMV status not recorded). Some clones in this sample may be carry-over from other donors' samples.

A single count supports this clonotype. The rearrangement links TRBV28 to TRBJ2-1, with 7 bases that match TRBD2. The J call is doubtful: the DNA matches TRBJ2-7 better. The CDR3 totals 14 residues. The germline V gene encodes CDR1 MDHEN and CDR2 SYDVKM. Written as DNA, the CDR3 is TGTAGGGCGACCGGGCGGGAGTGCCTCTATGAGCAGTACTTC. It encodes CRATGRECLYEQYF.

In this sample, this clonotype turned up many times. V gene TRBV10-2 combines with J gene TRBJ2-7; tentatively, D is TRBD1 (7 bases). Germline V gene lookup returns CDR1 WSHSY and CDR2 SAAADI. The V end was cut by 11 bases, the J end by 2 bases, with 13 bases between. The CDR3 covers 12 residues. DNA for the CDR3: TGCGCCGGCGGGGACAGCACCTACGAGCAGTACTTC. Its protein product is CAGGDSTYEQYF.

This clonotype was counted ten times or more. This sequence joins TRBV28 and TRBJ2-5; D not resolved. This CDR3 comprises 13 residues. V was clipped by 3 bases and J by 0 bases, with 5 bases between them. Germline CDR1 is MDHEN and CDR2 is SYDVKM. The CDR3 coding sequence is TGTGCCAGCAGTTTCGGGTACCAAGAGACCCAGTACTTC. It yields the protein CASSFGYQETQYF.

The rearrangement uses TRBV11-2 and TRBJ1-1; TRBD1 aligns across 10 bases. This CDR3 has 14 residues. V shed 3 bases, J shed 5 bases, and the junction held 3 bases outside the gene matches. Germline lookup yields CDR1 SGHAT and CDR2 FQNNGV. CDR3 region: CASSFDRGLTEAFF. The DNA of the CDR3 is TGTGCCAGCAGCTTCGACAGGGGGCTGACTGAAGCTTTCTTT.

With regard to this clonotype: A much larger clone lies one base from this, so it may be a read error. The chain carries TRBV12-3 or TRBV12-4 and TRBJ1-5; unclear D gene. The CDR3 runs 9 residues. V lost 8 bases and J lost 10, with 6 bases in between. Here the CDR3 DNA reads TGTGCCAGCCACCACCCCCAGCATTTT. Translating gives CASHHPQHF.

This clonotype has at least ten counts. The CDR3 DNA reads as TGTGCCAGCGCGGGGACTACGCCAGAGTCCCCAAACAATGAGCAGTTCTTC. The encoded protein is CASAGTTPESPNNEQFF. The gene calls are TRBV6-6 and TRBJ2-1, with 7 bases aligning to TRBD2. Germline V gene sequence: CDR1 MNHNY, CDR2 SVGAGI (reference sequence). Trimming took 8 bases from V and 5 from J; bases not matched to a gene: 18. The length of the CDR3 is 17 residues.

The sample holds a few counts of this clonotype. The V gene is TRBV24-1, the J gene TRBJ1-2, with D hard to call. V was trimmed by 3 bases and J by 0 bases, leaving 7 bases between them. The CDR3 consists of 14 residues. In germline, CDR1 is KGHDR, CDR2 SFDVKD. CDR3 amino acids: CATSDRSTNYGYTF. Written as DNA, the CDR3 is TGTGCCACCAGTGATAGGTCTACTAACTATGGCTACACCTTC.

This clonotype was picked up many times. The chain is built from TRBV7-3 and TRBJ2-5, with 7 bases identical to TRBD1. The V gene's germline CDR1 is SGHTA and CDR2 FQGTGA. The V gene end was trimmed by 5 bases and the J gene end by 4 bases; junction bases not matched to a gene: 7. The CDR3 is made up of 14 amino acids. The CDR3 is CASSPSTGTETQYF. The CDR3 DNA follows: TGTGCCAGCAGCCCCTCGACAGGGACAGAGACCCAGTACTTC.

Ten or more counts support this clonotype. The chain recombines TRBV11-2 with TRBJ2-3; D may be TRBD1 or TRBD2 (6 bases each). There are 14 residues in the CDR3. CDR1 is SGHAT, CDR2 FQNNGV, per germline. V lost 8 bases and J lost 3, with 15 bases in between. CDR3 in DNA: TGTGCCAGCTTGCAGGGGACTTTGACAGATACGCAGTATTTT. Amino acid sequence: CASLQGTLTDTQYF.

The genes are TRBV29-1 and TRBJ1-1; TRBD1 might be the D (5 bases). Germline V lookup: CDR1 SQVTM, CDR2 ANQGSEA. The germline V and J ends were trimmed by 7 bases and 6 bases, with 15 bases remaining between them. The length of the CDR3 is 12 residues. The CDR3 nucleotides are TGCAGCGCCGTCGGGGGTCCAGCTGAAGCTTTCTTT. Residues: CSAVGGPAEAFF.

In this sample, this clonotype turned up many times. The chain has TRBV19 and TRBJ1-2; 8 bases match TRBD1. V shed 8 bases, J shed 7 bases, and the junction held 12 bases outside the gene matches. Germline values: CDR1 LNHDA, CDR2 SQIVND (reference sequence). The CDR3 loop spans 14 amino acids. This chain's CDR3 is CASGPGQGLSGYTF. Here the CDR3 DNA reads TGTGCCAGTGGCCCTGGACAGGGCTTGAGTGGCTACACCTTC.

The chain has TRBV7-9 and TRBJ2-7, with 8 bases aligning to TRBD1. Germline V gene lookup returns CDR1 SEHNR and CDR2 FQNEAQ (reference sequence). Losses at the gene ends were 4 bases for V and 6 bases for J; bases not matched to a gene: 14. The CDR3 is 16 amino acids. DNA of the CDR3: TGTGCCAGCAGCTCACCTCAGGGGGCACAAATTCGCGAGCAGTACTTC. This encodes CASSSPQGAQIREQYF.

This clonotype was detected only once. This chain uses TRBV27 with TRBJ2-7; the match to TRBD1 covers 7 bases. Unmatched junction bases numbered 8, after V lost 4 bases and J lost 5 bases. This CDR3 contains 14 residues. Germline V gives CDR1 MNHEY, CDR2 SMNVEV (reference sequence). This chain's CDR3 is CASSSGTVFDEQYF. CDR3 DNA sequence: TGTGCCAGCAGTTCTGGGACAGTGTTCGACGAGCAGTACTTC.

Worth noting for this clonotype: Just one base apart from a much larger clone, this may be a read error. Because it lacks the conserved phenylalanine or tryptophan at the end, this CDR3 is likely a read error. V is TRBV6-6 and J is TRBJ2-7, with 9 nucleotides matching TRBD1. Unmatched junction bases numbered 12, after V lost 8 bases and J lost 4 bases. Germline V CDR1 and CDR2: MNHNY, SVGAGI (reference sequence). CDR3 size: 15 residues. This CDR3 is CASGPSGTGPYEQYL. The CDR3 DNA reads TGTGCCAGCGGACCGTCCGGGACAGGGCCTTACGAGCAGTACTTA.

Comments on this clonotype: With a much larger clone just one base away, this may be a read error. V gene TRBV28 combines with J gene TRBJ2-7, with 7 bases identical to TRBD2. Germline V gives CDR1 MDHEN, CDR2 SYDVKM. J was trimmed by 3 bases and V by 3 bases; bases with no gene match: 11. The CDR3 totals 16 residues. The CDR3 DNA is TGTGCCAGCAGTTTGGGGACGCGGGAGAGAGACTACGAGCAGTACTTC. Amino acids: CASSLGTRERDYEQYF.

This clonotype was detected only a few times. The rearrangement joins TRBV3-1 to TRBJ1-2; no firm D call. With 0 bases removed from V and 5 bases from J, the gap between germline ends came to 13 bases. The length of the CDR3 is 15 residues. Germline V CDR1 and CDR2: LGHDT, YNNKEL (reference sequence). CDR3 sequence reads: CASSQDITADYGYTF. The CDR3, as DNA: TGTGCCAGCAGCCAAGATATAACAGCCGATTATGGCTACACCTTC.

The V gene is TRBV29-1, the J gene TRBJ2-3; D gene unclear. Germline V lookup: CDR1 SQVTM, CDR2 ANQGSEA. CDR3 length: 15 residues. Trimming took 0 bases from V and 4 from J, leaving 14 bases between them. CDR3 amino acids: CSVEDRIMVPDTQYF. The DNA for the CDR3 is TGCAGCGTTGAAGATCGAATCATGGTTCCAGATACGCAGTATTTT.

V gene TRBV15 combines with J gene TRBJ2-1, with TRBD2 matching over 14 bases. This CDR3 contains 16 residues. The junction had 15 bases not matched to a gene; V was cut back by 5 bases and J by 15 bases. From germline, CDR1 is LNHNV and CDR2 YYDKDF (reference sequence). CDR3 sequence: CATSFKQGLAGERAFF. The CDR3, as DNA: TGTGCCACCAGCTTCAAACAGGGACTAGCGGGAGAACGTGCGTTCTTC.

The chain employs TRBV4-2 and TRBJ2-7; perhaps TRBD2 as D (6 bases). Germline CDR1 LGHNA, CDR2 YNFKEQ. The CDR3 covers 16 residues. Trimming shortened V by 0 bases and J by 1 base, and 13 bases separated the two germline ends. The CDR3 reads CASSQEEGGISYEQYF. CDR3 bases: TGTGCCAGCAGCCAAGAAGAAGGAGGGATATCCTACGAGCAGTACTTC.

In this sample, this clonotype turned up a few times. The V and J genes are TRBV5-6 and TRBJ2-1; 10 positions agree with TRBD1. CDR1 is SGHDT, CDR2 YYEEEE, per germline. J was trimmed by 12 bases and V by 0 bases; bases with no gene match: 15. This CDR3 has 17 residues. DNA of the CDR3: TGTGCCAGCAGCTTGGACGGACAGGGGGAGATCGGATGGAGGCAGTTCTTC. It translates to CASSLDGQGEIGWRQFF.

The genes are TRBV29-1 and TRBJ2-2, with a tentative D call TRBD2 (5 bases). The ends were cut back, 7 bases at V and 5 bases at J, with 8 bases in the middle. CDR1 and CDR2 from the germline V gene are SQVTM and ANQGSEA. The CDR3 spans 11 residues. This CDR3 is CSGGRTGELFF. Here the CDR3 DNA reads TGCAGCGGCGGGCGGACCGGGGAGCTGTTTTTT.

This chain connects TRBV5-6 to TRBJ2-7, with 12 nucleotides matching TRBD2. CDR1 and CDR2 (germline): SGHDT, YYEEEE. Trimming removed 4 bases from V and 4 bases from J; junction bases left unmatched: 9. The CDR3 is 16 amino acids. The CDR3 here is CASSLASGRAAYEQYF. In DNA form, the CDR3 reads TGTGCCAGCAGCCTGGCTAGCGGGAGGGCCGCGTACGAGCAGTACTTC. Looking up the rest from reference TRBV5-6 and TRBJ2-7 gives the full variable domain: DAGVTQSPTHLIKTRGQQVTLRCSPKSGHDTVSWYQQALGQGPQFIFQYYEEEERQRGNFPDRFSGHQFPNYSSELNVNALLLGDSALYLCASSLASGRAAYEQYFGPGTRLTVT.